This T cell receptor (beta chain) appears in the sequencing data of a study of long-term antiretroviral therapy in people with HIV (dated by TCRdb to between 2021 and 2024). Study-wide context: The earliest samples were collected approximately a decade before the 2015 WHO recommendation for immediate ART, a period when ART was typically delayed until CD4 counts fell. A retrospective serial study tested whether changes in peripheral blood TRB repertoire composition and diversity were associated with ART initiation and durable HIV suppression. From some 28 adults with confirmed HIV infection, the cohort provided over 150 cryopreserved PBMC samples, gathered serially across a mean of about six years (range 1-12). Among the roughly 30 participants with HIV, about a dozen were female. No cross-contamination during QIAcube processing was shown when test extractions of a monoclonal T-cell line were performed alongside around 30 polyclonal samples.

Study-wide findings and limitations: Starting ART was linked to a significant rise in TRB diversity, yet even after long-term ART the diversity remained significantly lower than in transplant donor controls. The samples were dated from about 2003 to 2017, and the ART regimens that were used may be less effective than current ART regimens. No data were available on ART adherence, viral resistance or therapy changes, limiting inferences about post-ART repertoire changes. At every time point, the repertoire was dominated by expanded TRB clones first identified before ART initiation, although this dominance fluctuated and, in many PLHIV, declined after ART. HIV repertoires had narrower CDR3 length ranges than controls, and the network structure suggested an antigen-experienced repertoire that shifted only slightly toward naive after ART. Limited PBMC availability meant only the TCR beta chain was sequenced, without alpha chain pairing. Because pre-ART samples had limited cell numbers, unsorted PBMC were profiled rather than sorted CD4+ and CD8+ T cells.

From a lookup of the germline V gene, CDR1 and CDR2 are SGHTA and FQGNSA. There are 12 amino acids in the CDR3, from cysteine to phenylalanine inclusive. The kept DNA is CDR3 alone, 36 bases in frame from the first base. V is pared back by 4 bases and J by 6 bases, with 8 bases lying between the germline termini. Inclusion was restricted to participants for whom at least one PBMC sample before ART initiation and at least two post-ART samples were available. All participants with HIV were treated in the United States of America. Before DNA extraction, cryopreserved samples of about 0.95-10 million PBMC were thawed and washed. At the time of the earliest PBMC sample for each participant with HIV, ages ranged from about 23 to 60 years. PBMC samples from each participant spanned 1-4 timepoints before ART initiation and 2-8 timepoints after ART initiation, with a median of 7 samples. Serial HIV viral load, CD4+ T-cell count, ART history and demographic data were obtained for every participant. A Qiagen kit on a QIAcube was used to extract genomic DNA from unsorted PBMC, with samples processed in batches of 12.

Turning to this clone: This clone's antigen is unknown. Base-call qualities are not available, and no considerably larger clone is one nucleotide away.

The immunoSEQ hsTCRB v3.0 assay was used at survey level resolution to sequence the TRB variable region. The targeted TRB sequencing depth was roughly 40,000-55,000 T-cell genomes per sample. TRB libraries were pooled and sequenced on an Illumina MiSeq using a v3 150-cycle kit. Turning to the authors' computational methods: Repertoire analysis was performed in R inside a reproducible Nextflow workflow that covered QC, data transformation and analysis. LymphoSeq2, an R package for AIRR-Seq data exploration, was used to implement custom analyses. Several samples that produced fewer than 5000 total TRB sequences were removed, so some 190 HIV repertoires were analyzed. Among the 180 to 200 HIV repertoires that were kept, around 59 were collected before ART initiation and roughly 130 were collected after ART initiation. Repertoires were downsampled to 5000 TRB nucleotide sequences, with summary statistics averaged over 100 downsampling iterations. The analysis kept only TRB sequences whose CDR3 regions were at least seven amino acids long. Diversity was measured with a Shannon entropy-derived clonality score and the Gini coefficient. In the repertoire networks, any two of the top 5000 CDR3 amino acid sequences were linked whenever the two sequences differed by an edit distance of one. Antigen specificity groups and MHC restriction were predicted for TRB CDR3 amino acid sequences with GLIPH2. To flag known associations with CMV, EBV, HIV or tissue antigens, CDR3 amino acid sequences were compared against VDJdb and McPAS-TCR. Pre-ART, post-ART and control groups were compared with Wilcoxon signed-rank tests and Holm-Bonferroni correction. TCRdb obtained this table from immuneACCESS and retained in-frame rearrangements with V and J assigned. These tables miss some clones; where compared with another copy, unresolved V genes account for less than half of the shortfall, and the remainder is unexplained. The V and J calls and clone size come from that table; D and trimming were worked out from the DNA. In all, the sample holds roughly 24,000 clones, and about 88% of those were seen once. The ten largest clones take up 6.4% of the sample.

The sequence was collected from a man in his sixties with HIV. The sample in question was unsorted PBMCs, obtained 0.6 years after starting antiretroviral therapy. The chain is made from TRBV7-2 and TRBJ2-3; the D gene could be TRBD1 or TRBD2, each one agreeing over 5 bases. The CDR3 sequence is CASSSWGDTQYF. The nucleotide sequence is given as TGTGCCAGCAGCTCCTGGGGGGATACGCAGTATTTT.